These T cell receptor beta chains were read from a single sample in a study of beta chain features in type 1 diabetes. The protocol was immunoSEQ multiplex PCR, while the TCRdb copy is restricted to in-frame clones and leaves out a portion. The table includes about 360,000 clones, roughly 12% detected once. Material: naive CD4+ T cells from blood. These receptor sequences come from a man younger than 35 in good health. Each CDR3 is given without its conserved first and last residue.

v_gene	j_gene	CDR3aa
TRBV6-6	TRBJ2-7	ATSKNGYEQY
TRBV28	TRBJ1-5	ASSPPDRWGAPQH
TRBV4-3	TRBJ1-4	ASSQSYSREKLF
TRBV11-2	TRBJ1-1	ASSPGVPEAF
TRBV7-2	TRBJ2-3	ASSLGHSPDTQY
TRBV9	TRBJ1-3	ASSGHKRTAGNTIY
TRBV5-1	TRBJ2-7	ASSLGVYEQY
TRBV19	TRBJ2-7	ASRDRDEQY
TRBV7-2	TRBJ1-5	ASSFGLGGQPQH
TRBV4-3	TRBJ2-7	ASSPGAGGFEQY
TRBV10-3	TRBJ1-1	AIFSGRMNTEAF
TRBV28	TRBJ1-1	ASSLGQPTAF
TRBV4-2	TRBJ2-7	ASSLAPGQGSVYEQY
TRBV5-1	TRBJ2-5	ASSWAGTDVQETQY
TRBV4-2	TRBJ1-6	ASSQLAQGGSPLH
TRBV11-1	TRBJ2-7	ASSLIGGKEQY
TRBV4-1	TRBJ2-2	ASRLQGSTGELF
TRBV14	TRBJ2-2	ASSQDLAGGSTGELF
TRBV6-5	TRBJ2-7	ASRGGGVSYEQY
TRBV15	TRBJ1-5	ATRDSLNQPQH
TRBV30	TRBJ1-1	ASYRGTEAF
TRBV5-4	TRBJ1-2	ASSQEGGDYGYT
TRBV7-8	TRBJ1-1	ASSLVASRAF
TRBV27	TRBJ2-7	ASSVGLAGHEQY
TRBV12-5	TRBJ2-5	ASAVSGGEETQY
TRBV28	TRBJ1-2	ASSFGTGGYGYT
TRBV19	TRBJ1-5	ASSKVAGANQPQH
TRBV2	TRBJ2-7	ASRQQGALSNEQY
TRBV2	TRBJ2-5	ASSPRETQY
TRBV5-4	TRBJ1-5	ASSLTGGNNQPQH
TRBV30	TRBJ2-7	AWTPSGYEQY
TRBV28	TRBJ2-1	ASHATGVPYNEQF
TRBV9	TRBJ2-1	ASSAGLYQTYNEQF
TRBV7-9	TRBJ1-2	ASSLRYGYT
TRBV30	TRBJ1-1	AWSGGYEAF
TRBV25-1	TRBJ1-5	ASSPGQGANQPQH
TRBV7-2	TRBJ2-7	ASTPGTGGYEQY
TRBV7-2	TRBJ2-1	ASSWVGGGGNEQF
TRBV2	TRBJ2-7	ASRGEYEQY
TRBV7-9	TRBJ1-1	ASSLATVNTEAF
TRBV19	TRBJ2-6	ATSLGTVTSGANVLT
TRBV27	TRBJ2-7	ASSSSYEQY
TRBV28	TRBJ2-7	ASIRGSTYEQY
TRBV4-3	TRBJ1-2	ASSQARGASTYGYT
TRBV2	TRBJ1-5	ASSRTGGNQPQH